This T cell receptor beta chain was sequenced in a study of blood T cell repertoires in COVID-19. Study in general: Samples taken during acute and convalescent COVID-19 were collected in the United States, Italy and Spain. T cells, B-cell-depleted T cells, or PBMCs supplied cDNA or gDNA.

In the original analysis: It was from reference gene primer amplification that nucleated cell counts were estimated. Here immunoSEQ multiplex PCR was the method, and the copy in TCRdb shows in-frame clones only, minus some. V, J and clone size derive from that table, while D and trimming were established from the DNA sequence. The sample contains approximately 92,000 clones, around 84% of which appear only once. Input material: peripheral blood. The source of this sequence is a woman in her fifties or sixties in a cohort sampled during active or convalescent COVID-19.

The CDR3 nucleotides are TGTGCCGTGGGGACGAGGGGGCGCCGAGTGGGCTACACCTTC. Protein sequence: CAVGTRGRRVGYTF. V and J are TRBV6-5 and TRBJ1-2; 7 bases map to TRBD1. The germline V gene encodes CDR1 MNHEY and CDR2 SVGAGI. The V gene end was trimmed by 11 bases and the J gene end by 8 bases; junction bases not matched to a gene: 17. CDR3 length: 14 amino acids.